This record concerns one TCR beta chain sequence. Its cognate antigen is unknown. CDR1 and CDR2 from the germline V gene are MNHEY and SVGEGT. This CDR3 has 18 residues. Trimming took 2 bases from V and 3 from J, leaving 22 bases between them. The source of the sample is a study of response to subunit inactivated influenza vaccine. Study-wide points: Authors suggested few new T cells are recruited by each seasonal influenza vaccination.

TCRdb reprocessed the RT-PCR reads via MiXCR and lists one record per CDR3 protein. This table has approximately 500,000 distinct CDR3 sequences, 10% to 15% appearing once. The material sequenced was PBMCs from blood, taken about 6 weeks after vaccination. The TCR originated in a man aged 50 or older who received an inactivated influenza vaccine. V is TRBV6-2 or TRBV6-3 and J is TRBJ2-5, with D perhaps TRBD2 (6 bases). Here the CDR3 reads CASSYPRRGRNFKETQYF. In DNA form, the CDR3 reads TGTGCCAGCAGTTACCCTCGGCGGGGACGGAACTTTAAAGAGACCCAGTACTTC.